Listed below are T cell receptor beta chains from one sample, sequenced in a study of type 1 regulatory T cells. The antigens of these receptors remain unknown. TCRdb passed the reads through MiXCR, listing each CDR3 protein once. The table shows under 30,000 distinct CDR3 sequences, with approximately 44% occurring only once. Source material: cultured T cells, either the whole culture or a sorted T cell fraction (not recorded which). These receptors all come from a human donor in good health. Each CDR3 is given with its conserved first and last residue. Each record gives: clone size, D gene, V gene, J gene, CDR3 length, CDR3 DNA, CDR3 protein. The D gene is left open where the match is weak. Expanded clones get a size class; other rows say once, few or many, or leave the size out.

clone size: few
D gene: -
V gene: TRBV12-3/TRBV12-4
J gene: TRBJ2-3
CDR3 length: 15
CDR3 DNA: TGTGCCAGCAGTTTTTACGCCCGAGGTGCAGATACGCAGTATTTT
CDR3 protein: CASSFYARGADTQYF

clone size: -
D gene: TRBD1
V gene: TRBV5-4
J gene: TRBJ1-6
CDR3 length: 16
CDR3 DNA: TGTGCCAGCAGCTCGATCCAGGGGGCGCTTAATTCACCCCTCCACTTT
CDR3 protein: CASSSIQGALNSPLHF

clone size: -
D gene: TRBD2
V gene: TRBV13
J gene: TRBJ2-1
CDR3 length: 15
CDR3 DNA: TGTGCCAGCAGCCGGACTAGCGGGGGTCGGGATGAGCAGTTCTTC
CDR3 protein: CASSRTSGGRDEQFF

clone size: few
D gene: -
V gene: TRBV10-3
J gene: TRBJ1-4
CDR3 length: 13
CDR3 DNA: TGTGCCATCAGTGACAGCTATAATGAAAAACTGTTTTTT
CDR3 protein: CAISDSYNEKLFF

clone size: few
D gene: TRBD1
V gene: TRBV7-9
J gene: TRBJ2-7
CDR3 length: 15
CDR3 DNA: TGTGCCAGCAGCAGAATCGGACAGGTCTCCTACGAGCAGTACTTC
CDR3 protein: CASSRIGQVSYEQYF

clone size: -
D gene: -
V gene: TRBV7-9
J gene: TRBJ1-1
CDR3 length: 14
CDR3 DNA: TGTGCCAGCAGCCGAAGGGGGGCGAACACTGAAGCTTTCTTT
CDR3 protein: CASSRRGANTEAFF

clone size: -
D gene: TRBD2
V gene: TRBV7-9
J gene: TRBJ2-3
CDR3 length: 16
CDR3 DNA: TGTGCCAGCAGCTCAATACTAGCGGGGATCACAGATACGCAGTATTTT
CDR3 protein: CASSSILAGITDTQYF

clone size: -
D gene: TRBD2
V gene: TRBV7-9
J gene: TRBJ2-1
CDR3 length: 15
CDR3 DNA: TGTGCCAGCAGCTCCCGACTAGCGGGGGGCAATGAGCAGTTCTTC
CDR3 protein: CASSSRLAGGNEQFF

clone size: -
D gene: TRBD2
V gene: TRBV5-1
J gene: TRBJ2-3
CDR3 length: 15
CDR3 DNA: TGCGCCAGCAGCGCGAGCGGGGGCGGCACATATACGCAGTATTTT
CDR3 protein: CASSASGGGTYTQYF

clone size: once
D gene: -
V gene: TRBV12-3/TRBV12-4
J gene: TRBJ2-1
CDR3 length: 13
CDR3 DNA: TGTGCCAGCAGTTTCATGCGCCCCTCCCGGCAGTTCTTC
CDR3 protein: CASSFMRPSRQFF

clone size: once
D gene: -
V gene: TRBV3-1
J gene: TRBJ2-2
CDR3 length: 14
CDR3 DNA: TGTGCCAGCAGCCGACTAGGGTCGGCCGGGGAGCTGTTTTTT
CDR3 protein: CASSRLGSAGELFF

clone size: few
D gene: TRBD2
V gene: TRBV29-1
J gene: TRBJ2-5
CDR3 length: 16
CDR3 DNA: TGCAGCGTTGAATCGCCTAGCGGGGGGCGTTGGGAGACCCAGTACTTC
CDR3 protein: CSVESPSGGRWETQYF

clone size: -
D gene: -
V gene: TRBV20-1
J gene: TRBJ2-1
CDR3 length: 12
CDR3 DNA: TGCAGTGCCCCGGGGGTCCGAATTGAGCAGTTCTTC
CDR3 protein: CSAPGVRIEQFF

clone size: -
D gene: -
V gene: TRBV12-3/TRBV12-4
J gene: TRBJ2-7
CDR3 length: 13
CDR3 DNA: TGTGCCAGCAGGCCCACAGGGACCTACGAGCAGTACTTC
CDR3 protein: CASRPTGTYEQYF

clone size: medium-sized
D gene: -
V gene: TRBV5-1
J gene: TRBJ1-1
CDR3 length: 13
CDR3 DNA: TGCGCCAGCAGATCGTTCGTGAACACTGAAGCTTTCTTT
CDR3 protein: CASRSFVNTEAFF

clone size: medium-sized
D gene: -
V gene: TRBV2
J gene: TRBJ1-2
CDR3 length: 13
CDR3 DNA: TGTGCCAGCAGTCCTCAGGGGAACTATGGCTACACCTTC
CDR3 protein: CASSPQGNYGYTF

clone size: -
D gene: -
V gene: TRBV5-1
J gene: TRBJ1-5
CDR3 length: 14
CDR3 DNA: TGCGCCAGCAGCTTGGGGGGGAAAGATCAGCCCCAGCATTTT
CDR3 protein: CASSLGGKDQPQHF

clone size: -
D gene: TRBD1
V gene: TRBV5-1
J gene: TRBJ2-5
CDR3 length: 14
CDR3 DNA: TGCGCCAGCAGCCTCCTAGGGACGACAGGGGACCAGTACTTC
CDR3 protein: CASSLLGTTGDQYF

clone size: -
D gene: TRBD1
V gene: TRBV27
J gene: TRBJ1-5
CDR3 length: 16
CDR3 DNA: TGTGCCAGCAGATTGTCCGGGACAGGGGGCTTTCAGCCCCAGCATTTT
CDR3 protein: CASRLSGTGGFQPQHF

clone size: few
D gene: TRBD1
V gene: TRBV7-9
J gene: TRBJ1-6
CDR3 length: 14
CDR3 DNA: TGTGCCAGCAGCTTACGAGGGACAGGTTCACCCCTCCACTTT
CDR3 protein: CASSLRGTGSPLHF

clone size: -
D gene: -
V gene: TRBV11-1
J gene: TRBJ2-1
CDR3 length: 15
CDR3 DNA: TGTGCCAGCAGCCCCACTAGGGGGACCTACAATGAGCAGTTCTTC
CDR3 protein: CASSPTRGTYNEQFF

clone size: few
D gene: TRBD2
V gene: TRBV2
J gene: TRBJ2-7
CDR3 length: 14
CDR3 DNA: TGTGCCAGCAGCACCGGACTAGCGGGGGGTGAGCAGTACTTC
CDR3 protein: CASSTGLAGGEQYF

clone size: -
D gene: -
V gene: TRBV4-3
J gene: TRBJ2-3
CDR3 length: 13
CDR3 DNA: TGCGCCAGCAGCCAAGAGGGTACAGATACGCAGTATTTT
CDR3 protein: CASSQEGTDTQYF

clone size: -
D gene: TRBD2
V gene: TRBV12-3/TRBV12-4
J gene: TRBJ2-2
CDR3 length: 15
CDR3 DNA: TGTGCCTGCAGAGGAGGAGCGGGGCGCGGCGGGGAGCTGTTTTTT
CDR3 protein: CACRGGAGRGGELFF

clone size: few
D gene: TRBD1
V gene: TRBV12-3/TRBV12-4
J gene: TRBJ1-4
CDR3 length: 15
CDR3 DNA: TGTGCCAGCAGGTCCTCCGGGACAGGGAATGAAAAACTGTTTTTT
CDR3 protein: CASRSSGTGNEKLFF

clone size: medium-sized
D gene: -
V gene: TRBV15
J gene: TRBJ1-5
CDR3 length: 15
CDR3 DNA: TGTGCCACCAGCAGAGATTTCAGTAGCAATCAGCCCCAGCATTTT
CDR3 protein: CATSRDFSSNQPQHF

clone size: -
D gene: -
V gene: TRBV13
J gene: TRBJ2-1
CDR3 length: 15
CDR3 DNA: TGTGCCAGCAGCTTTTATTATGACTCCTCCAATGAGCAGTTCTTC
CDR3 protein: CASSFYYDSSNEQFF

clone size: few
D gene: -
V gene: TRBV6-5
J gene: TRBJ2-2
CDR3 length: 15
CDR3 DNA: TGTGCCAGCAGTTACCTTCGTCAGGGTGCCGGGGAGCTGTTTTTT
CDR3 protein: CASSYLRQGAGELFF

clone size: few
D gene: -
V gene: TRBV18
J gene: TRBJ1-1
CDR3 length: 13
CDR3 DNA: TGTGCCAGCTCAACCGGACCGAACACTGAAGCTTTCTTT
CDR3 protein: CASSTGPNTEAFF

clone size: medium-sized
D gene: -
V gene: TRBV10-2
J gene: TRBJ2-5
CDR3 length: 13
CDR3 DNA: TGCGCCAGCCAGCGGAGCGGTACGGAGACCCAGTACTTC
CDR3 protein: CASQRSGTETQYF

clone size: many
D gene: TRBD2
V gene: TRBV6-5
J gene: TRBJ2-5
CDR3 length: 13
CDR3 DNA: TGTGCCAGCTCAACTGGGACTAGAGTTTTCCAGTACTTC
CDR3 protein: CASSTGTRVFQYF

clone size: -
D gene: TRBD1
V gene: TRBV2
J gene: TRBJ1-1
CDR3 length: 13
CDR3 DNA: TGTGCCAGCAGAGGTCAGGGGGACACTGAAGCTTTCTTT
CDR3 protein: CASRGQGDTEAFF

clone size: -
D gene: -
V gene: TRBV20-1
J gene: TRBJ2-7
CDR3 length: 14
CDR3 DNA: TGCAGTGCTAGGGAACTAGGGGGTTGGTACGAGCAGTACTTC
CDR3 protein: CSARELGGWYEQYF

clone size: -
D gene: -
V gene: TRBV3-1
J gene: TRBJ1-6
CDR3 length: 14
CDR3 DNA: TGTGCCAGCAGCCAAGATGTTTTCGGTTCACCCCTCCACTTT
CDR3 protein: CASSQDVFGSPLHF

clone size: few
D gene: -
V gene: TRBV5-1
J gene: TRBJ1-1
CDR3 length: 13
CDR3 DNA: TGCGCCAGCCGGACTGTCCCGAACACTGAAGCTTTCTTT
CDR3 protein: CASRTVPNTEAFF

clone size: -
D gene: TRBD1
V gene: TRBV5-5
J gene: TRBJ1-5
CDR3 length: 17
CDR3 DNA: TGTGCCAGCAGCTCCTCCCCGGGACAGGGCCTAAATCAGCCCCAGCATTTT
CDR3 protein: CASSSSPGQGLNQPQHF

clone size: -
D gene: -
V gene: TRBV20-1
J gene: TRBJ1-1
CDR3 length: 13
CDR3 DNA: TGCAGTGCTGCTGGACTCATGAACACTGAAGCTTTCTTT
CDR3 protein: CSAAGLMNTEAFF

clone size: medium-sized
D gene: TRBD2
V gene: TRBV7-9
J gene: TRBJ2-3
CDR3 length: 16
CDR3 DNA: TGTGCCAGCAGCTTAACTAGCGGGGTGATCACAGATACGCAGTATTTT
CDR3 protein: CASSLTSGVITDTQYF

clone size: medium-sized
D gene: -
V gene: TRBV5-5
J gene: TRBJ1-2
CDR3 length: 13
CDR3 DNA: TGTGCCAGCAGCTTGGACAGGGTTGAAGGCTACACCTTC
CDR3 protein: CASSLDRVEGYTF

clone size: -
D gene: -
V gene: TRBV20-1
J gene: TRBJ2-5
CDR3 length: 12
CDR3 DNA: TGCAGTGCTAGTCTACGGCAAGAGACCCAGTACTTC
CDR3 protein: CSASLRQETQYF

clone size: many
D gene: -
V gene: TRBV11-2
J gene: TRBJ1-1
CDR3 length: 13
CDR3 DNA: TGTGCCAGCAGCTTTACAGGGAACCCTGAAGCTTTCTTT
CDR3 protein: CASSFTGNPEAFF

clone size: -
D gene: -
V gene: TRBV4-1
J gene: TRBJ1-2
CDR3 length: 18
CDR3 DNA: TGCGCCAGCAGCCAAGACAGGATCTTGTTTTTTACTAACTATGGCTACACCTTC
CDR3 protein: CASSQDRILFFTNYGYTF

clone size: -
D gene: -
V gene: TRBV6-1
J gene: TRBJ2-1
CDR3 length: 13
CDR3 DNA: TGTGCCAGCAGCGGCAGGGTCGACGGTGAGCAGTTCTTC
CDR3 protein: CASSGRVDGEQFF

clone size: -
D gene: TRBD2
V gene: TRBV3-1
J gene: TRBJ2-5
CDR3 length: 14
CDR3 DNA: TGTGCCAGCAGCAGATGGGGGGGCCAAGAGACCCAGTACTTC
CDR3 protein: CASSRWGGQETQYF

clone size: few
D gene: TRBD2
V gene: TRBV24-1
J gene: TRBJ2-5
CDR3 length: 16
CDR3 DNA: TGTGCCACCAGCGGCGGGGCTAGCGGGGTCCGGCGGACCCAGTACTTC
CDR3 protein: CATSGGASGVRRTQYF

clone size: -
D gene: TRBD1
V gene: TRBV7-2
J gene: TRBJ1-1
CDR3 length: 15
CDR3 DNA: TGTGCCAGCAGCTTATTTACAGGGGGGCGGACTGAAGCTTTCTTT
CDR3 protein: CASSLFTGGRTEAFF

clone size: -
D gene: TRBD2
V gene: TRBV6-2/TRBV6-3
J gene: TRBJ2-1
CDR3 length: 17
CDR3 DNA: TGTGCCAGCAGTTACGAAGCGGGACTAGCGGGGTCGGATGAGCAGTTCTTC
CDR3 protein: CASSYEAGLAGSDEQFF

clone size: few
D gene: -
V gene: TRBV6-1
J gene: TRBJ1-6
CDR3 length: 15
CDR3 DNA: TGTGCCAGCAGTGAAGGGGCCTACCTGGGGACACCCCTCCACTTT
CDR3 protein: CASSEGAYLGTPLHF

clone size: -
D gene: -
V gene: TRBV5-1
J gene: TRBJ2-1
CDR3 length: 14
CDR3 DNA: TGCGCCAGCAGCTTGGCGGCGGGATCTAGTGAGCAGTTCTTC
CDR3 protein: CASSLAAGSSEQFF

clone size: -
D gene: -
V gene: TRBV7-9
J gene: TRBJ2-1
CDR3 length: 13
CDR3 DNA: TGTGCCAGCAGCTTAAGGGAGATTGGGACCGAGTTCTTC
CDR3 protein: CASSLREIGTEFF

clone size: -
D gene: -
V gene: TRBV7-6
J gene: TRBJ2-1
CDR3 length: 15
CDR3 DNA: TGTGCCAGCAGCCCCGGTGGGGGGGCTGTTAATGAGCAGTTCTTC
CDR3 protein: CASSPGGGAVNEQFF

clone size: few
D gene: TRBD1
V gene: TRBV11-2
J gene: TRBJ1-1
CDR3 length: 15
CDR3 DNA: TGTGCCAGCAGCACAAGGACAGGGGGGAACACTGAAGCTTTCTTT
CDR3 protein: CASSTRTGGNTEAFF

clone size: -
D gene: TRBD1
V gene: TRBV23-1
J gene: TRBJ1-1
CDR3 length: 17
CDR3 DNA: TGCGCCAGCAGTCAAAGACAGGGCCGAGTCATGAACACTGAAGCTTTCTTT
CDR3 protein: CASSQRQGRVMNTEAFF